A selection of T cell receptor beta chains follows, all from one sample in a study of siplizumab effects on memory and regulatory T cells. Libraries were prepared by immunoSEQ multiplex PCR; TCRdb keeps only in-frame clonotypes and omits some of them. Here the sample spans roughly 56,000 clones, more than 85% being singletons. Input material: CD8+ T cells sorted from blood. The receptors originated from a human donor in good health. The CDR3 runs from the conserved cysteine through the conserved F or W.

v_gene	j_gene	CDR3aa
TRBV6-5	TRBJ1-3	CASSEMGSGNTIYF
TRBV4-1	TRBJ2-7	CASSQGGSDEQYF
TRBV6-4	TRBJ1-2	CASSDEQWARYGYTF
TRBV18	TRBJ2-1	CASSGQGAYNEQFF
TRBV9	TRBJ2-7	CASSPTGLAGVEQYF
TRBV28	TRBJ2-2	CASSFLGLAGNAKELFF
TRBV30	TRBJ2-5	CAWNLFGGQETQYF
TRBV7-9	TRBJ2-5	CASSDRRSETQYF
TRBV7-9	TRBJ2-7	CASSSSAVGDRVAYEQYF
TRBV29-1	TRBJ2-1	CSLTGASTEQFF
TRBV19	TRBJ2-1	CASSIATISSYNEQFF
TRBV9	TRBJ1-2	CASSVADLAAGIFYGGYTF
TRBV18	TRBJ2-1	CASSPMKTGVNEQFF
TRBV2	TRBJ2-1	CASPEVSSGYNEQFF
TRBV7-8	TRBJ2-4	CASSLGVAKNIQYF
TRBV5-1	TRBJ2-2	CASSGGAGTGELFF
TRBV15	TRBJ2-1	CATSKLTGTGEQFF
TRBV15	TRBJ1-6	CATSRLVNSPLHF
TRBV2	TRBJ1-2	CASGDSGGYTF
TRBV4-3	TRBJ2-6	CASSQDQSSGANVLTF
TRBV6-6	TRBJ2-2	CASSYDRGLGGELFF
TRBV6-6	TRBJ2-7	CASSYYRQDSYEQYF
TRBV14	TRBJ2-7	CASSQDISSYEQYF
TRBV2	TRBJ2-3	CASTISTDTQYF
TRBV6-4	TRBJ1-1	CASSGSNTEAFF
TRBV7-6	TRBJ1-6	CASSLTDNNSPLHF
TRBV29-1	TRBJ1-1	CSVASGLEAFF
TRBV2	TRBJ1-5	CASSEARGRNQPQHF
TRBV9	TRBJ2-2	CASSVVVQGANTGELFF
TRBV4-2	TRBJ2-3	CASSQAWDTQYF
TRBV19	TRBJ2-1	CASSPGQGAREQFF
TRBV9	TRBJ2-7	CASSVAPGATDEQYF
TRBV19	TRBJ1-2	CASSPGITYGYTF
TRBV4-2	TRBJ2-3	CASSHGTGGPSTDTQYF
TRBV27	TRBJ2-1	CASSPGTSGKYNEQFF
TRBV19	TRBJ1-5	CASSIDEDRGNQPQHF
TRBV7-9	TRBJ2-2	CASSSPDGRQGSGELFF
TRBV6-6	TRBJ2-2	CASSTGELGTGELFF
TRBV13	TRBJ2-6	CASSLRSGANVLTF
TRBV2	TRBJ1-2	CASRDTGGDYGYTF
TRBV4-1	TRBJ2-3	CASSHSSGSTDTQYF
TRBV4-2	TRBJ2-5	CASSQGTGTQETQYF
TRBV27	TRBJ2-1	CASSSPRDRDNEQFF
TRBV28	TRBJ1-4	CASTFVRGWANEKLFF
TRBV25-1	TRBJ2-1	CASSFWREGSNEQFF
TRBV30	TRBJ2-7	CAWSVTVYEQYF
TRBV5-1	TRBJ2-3	CASGIIFSSTDTQYF
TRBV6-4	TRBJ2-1	CASSDRADYNEQFF
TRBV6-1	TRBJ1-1	CASSEFRGNTEAFF
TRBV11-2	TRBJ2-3	CASSLVTGTATDTQYF
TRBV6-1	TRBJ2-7	CASYHQGVDEQYF
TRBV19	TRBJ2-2	CASRKGLAENTGELFF
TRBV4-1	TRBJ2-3	CASSQGNRQYF
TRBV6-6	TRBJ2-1	CASSFGASSYNEQFF
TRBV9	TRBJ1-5	CASSRGKGQPQHF